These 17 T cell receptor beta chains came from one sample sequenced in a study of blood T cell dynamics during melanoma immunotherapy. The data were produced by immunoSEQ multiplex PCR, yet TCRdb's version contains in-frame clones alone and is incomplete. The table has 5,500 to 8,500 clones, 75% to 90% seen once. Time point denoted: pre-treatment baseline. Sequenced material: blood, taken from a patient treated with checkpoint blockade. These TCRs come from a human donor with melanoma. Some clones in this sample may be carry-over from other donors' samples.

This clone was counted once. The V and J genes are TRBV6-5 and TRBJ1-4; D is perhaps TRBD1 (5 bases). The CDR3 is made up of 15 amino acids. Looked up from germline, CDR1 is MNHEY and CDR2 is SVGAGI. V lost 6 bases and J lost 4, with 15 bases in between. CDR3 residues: CASRPVGTGNEKLFF. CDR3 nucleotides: TGTGCCAGCAGGCCGGTGGGGACGGGTAATGAAAAACTGTTTTTT.

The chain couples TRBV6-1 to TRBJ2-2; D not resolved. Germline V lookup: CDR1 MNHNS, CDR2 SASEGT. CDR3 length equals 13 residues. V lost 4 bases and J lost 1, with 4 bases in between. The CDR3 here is CASSGVNTGELFF. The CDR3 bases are TGTGCCAGCAGTGGTGTGAACACCGGGGAGCTGTTTTTT.

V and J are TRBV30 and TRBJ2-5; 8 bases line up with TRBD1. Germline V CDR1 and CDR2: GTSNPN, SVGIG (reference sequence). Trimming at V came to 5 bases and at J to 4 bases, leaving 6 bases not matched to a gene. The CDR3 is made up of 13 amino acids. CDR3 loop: CAWGQGVGETQYF. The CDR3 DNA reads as TGTGCCTGGGGACAGGGTGTCGGAGAGACCCAGTACTTC.

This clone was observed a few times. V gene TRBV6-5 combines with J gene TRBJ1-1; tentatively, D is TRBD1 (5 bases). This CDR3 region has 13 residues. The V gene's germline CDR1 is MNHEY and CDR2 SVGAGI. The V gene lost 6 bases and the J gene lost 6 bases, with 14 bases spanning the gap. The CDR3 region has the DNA TGTGCCAGCAGGTCCCCGGGGGACTCTGAAGCTTTCTTT. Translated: CASRSPGDSEAFF.

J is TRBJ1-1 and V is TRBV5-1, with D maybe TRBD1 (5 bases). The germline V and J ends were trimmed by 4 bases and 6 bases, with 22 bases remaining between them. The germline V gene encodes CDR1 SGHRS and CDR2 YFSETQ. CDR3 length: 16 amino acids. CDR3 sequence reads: CASSLGQGMGGAEAFF. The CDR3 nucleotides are TGCGCCAGCAGCCTGGGGCAGGGCATGGGGGGAGCTGAAGCTTTCTTT.

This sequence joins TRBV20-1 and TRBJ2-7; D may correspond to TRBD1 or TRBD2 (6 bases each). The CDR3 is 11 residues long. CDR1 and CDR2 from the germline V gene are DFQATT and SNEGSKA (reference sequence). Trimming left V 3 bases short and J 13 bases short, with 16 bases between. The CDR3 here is CSASLGGPGYF. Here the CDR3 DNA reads TGCAGTGCTAGTCTCGGGGGCCCGGGCTACTTC.

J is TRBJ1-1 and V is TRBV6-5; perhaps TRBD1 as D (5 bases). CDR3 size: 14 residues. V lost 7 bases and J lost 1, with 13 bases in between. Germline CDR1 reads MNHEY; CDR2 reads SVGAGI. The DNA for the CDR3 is TGTGCCAGCATCAGGGTTTCGGGGAACACTGAAGCTTTCTTT. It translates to CASIRVSGNTEAFF.

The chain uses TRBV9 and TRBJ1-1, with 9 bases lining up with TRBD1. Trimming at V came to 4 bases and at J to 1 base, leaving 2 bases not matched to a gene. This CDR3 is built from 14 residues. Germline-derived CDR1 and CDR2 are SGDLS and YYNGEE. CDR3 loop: CASSSGQGNTEAFF. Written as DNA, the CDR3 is TGTGCCAGCAGCTCGGGACAGGGGAACACTGAAGCTTTCTTT.

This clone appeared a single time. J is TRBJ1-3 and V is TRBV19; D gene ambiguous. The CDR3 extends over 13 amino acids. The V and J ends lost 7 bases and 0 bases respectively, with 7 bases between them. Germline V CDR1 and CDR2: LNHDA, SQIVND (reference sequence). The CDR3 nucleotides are TGTGCCAGTACGGGCAACTCTGGAAACACCATATATTTT. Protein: CASTGNSGNTIYF.

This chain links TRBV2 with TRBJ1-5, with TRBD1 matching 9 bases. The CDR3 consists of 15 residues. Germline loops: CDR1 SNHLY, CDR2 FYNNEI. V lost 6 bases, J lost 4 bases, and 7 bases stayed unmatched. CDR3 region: CASSRRDRVNQPQHF. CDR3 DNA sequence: TGTGCCAGCAGCCGACGGGACAGGGTTAATCAGCCCCAGCATTTT.

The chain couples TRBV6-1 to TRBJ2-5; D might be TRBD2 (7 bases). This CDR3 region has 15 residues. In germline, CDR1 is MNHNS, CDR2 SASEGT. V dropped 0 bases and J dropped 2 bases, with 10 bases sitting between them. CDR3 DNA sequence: TGTGCCAGCAGTGAAGCAGGGGGGGGGCAAGAGACCCAGTACTTC. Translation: CASSEAGGGQETQYF.

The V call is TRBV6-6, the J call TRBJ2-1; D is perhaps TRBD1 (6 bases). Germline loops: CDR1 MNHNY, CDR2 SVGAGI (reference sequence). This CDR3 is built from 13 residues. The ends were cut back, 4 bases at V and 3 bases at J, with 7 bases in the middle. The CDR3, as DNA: TGTGCCAGCAGTTTGGACAGCTACAATGAGCAGTTCTTC. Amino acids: CASSLDSYNEQFF.

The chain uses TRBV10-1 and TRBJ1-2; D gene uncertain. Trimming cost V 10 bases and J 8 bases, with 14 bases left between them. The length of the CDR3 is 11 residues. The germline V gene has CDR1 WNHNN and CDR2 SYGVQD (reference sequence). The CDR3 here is CATTTWGGYTF. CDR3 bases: TGCGCCACCACTACTTGGGGAGGCTACACCTTC.

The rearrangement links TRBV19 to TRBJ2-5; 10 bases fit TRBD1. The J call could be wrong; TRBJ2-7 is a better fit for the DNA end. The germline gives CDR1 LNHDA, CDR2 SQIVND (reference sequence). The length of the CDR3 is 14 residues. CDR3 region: CASSRQGASYEQYF. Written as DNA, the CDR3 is TGTGCCAGTAGTCGACAGGGGGCCTCCTACGAGCAGTACTTC.

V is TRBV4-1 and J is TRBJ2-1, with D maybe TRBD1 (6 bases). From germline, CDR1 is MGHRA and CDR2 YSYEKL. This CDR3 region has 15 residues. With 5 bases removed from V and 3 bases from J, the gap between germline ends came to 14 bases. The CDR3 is CASSNRENLYNEQFF. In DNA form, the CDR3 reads TGCGCCAGCAGCAACAGGGAAAACCTCTACAATGAGCAGTTCTTC.

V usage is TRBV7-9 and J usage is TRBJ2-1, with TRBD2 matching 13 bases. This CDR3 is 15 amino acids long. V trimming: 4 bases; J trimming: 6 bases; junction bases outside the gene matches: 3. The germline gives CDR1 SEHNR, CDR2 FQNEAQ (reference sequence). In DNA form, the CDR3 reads TGTGCCAGCAGCTCCGGACTAGCGGGAGTCAATGAGCAGTTCTTC. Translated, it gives CASSSGLAGVNEQFF.

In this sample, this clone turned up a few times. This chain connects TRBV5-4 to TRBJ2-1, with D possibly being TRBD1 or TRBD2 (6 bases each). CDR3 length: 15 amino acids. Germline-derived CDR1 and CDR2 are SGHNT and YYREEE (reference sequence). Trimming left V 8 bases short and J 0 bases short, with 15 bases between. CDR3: CASRRGDLSYNEQFF. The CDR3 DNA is TGTGCCAGTAGGAGGGGGGACCTCTCCTACAATGAGCAGTTCTTC.